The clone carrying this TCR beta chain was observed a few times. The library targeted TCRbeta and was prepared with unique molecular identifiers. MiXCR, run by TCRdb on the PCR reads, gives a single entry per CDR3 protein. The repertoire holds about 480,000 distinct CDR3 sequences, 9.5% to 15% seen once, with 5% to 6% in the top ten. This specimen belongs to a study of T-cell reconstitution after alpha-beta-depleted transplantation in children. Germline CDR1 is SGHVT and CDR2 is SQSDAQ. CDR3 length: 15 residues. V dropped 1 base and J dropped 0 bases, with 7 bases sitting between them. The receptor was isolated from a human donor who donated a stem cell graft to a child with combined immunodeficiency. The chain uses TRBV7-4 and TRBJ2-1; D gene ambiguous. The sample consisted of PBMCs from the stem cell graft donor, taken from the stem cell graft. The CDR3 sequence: CASSLGASSYNEQFF. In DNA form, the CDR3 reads TGTGCCAGCAGCTTAGGCGCGAGCTCCTACAATGAGCAGTTCTTC.